These T cell receptor beta chains were read from a single sample in a study of cytomegalovirus exposure and HLA in healthy donors. Sequencing used immunoSEQ multiplex PCR; TCRdb keeps in-frame clones, though not all of them. The sample includes 100,000 to 150,000 clones, roughly 80% of them seen just once. Sequencing was carried out using PBMCs. The receptors here all came from a man aged 25-45 years in good health and CMV-seronegative. Each CDR3 is given with its conserved first and last residue. Fields, in order: J gene, V gene, CDR3 length, clone size, D gene, CDR3 DNA, CDR3 protein. The D gene is left open where the match is weak. The size of a clone is reported for some rows only, either as once, few or many, or as a class for expanded clones.

TRBJ2-5	TRBV27	14	once	-	TGTGCCAGCAGTTTAACGGTGTACCAAGAGACCCAGTACTTC	CASSLTVYQETQYF
TRBJ2-3	TRBV18	15	-	-	TGTGCCAGCTCACCCCTCGGACACCCCGGGGATACGCAGTATTTT	CASSPLGHPGDTQYF
TRBJ2-3	TRBV9	14	-	-	TGTGCCAGCAGCGTAGGACAGGGCACAGATACGCAGTATTTT	CASSVGQGTDTQYF
TRBJ2-3	TRBV9	15	-	TRBD1	TGTGCCAGCAGCTCTGCAGGGGGTTTTTTAGATACGCAGTATTTT	CASSSAGGFLDTQYF
TRBJ1-1	TRBV5-1	14	-	-	TGCGCCAGCAGCTCCGAGCCCATGAACACTGAAGCTTTCTTT	CASSSEPMNTEAFF
TRBJ1-1	TRBV5-8	14	-	-	TGTGCCAGCACCCCGGTGAATATGCGGGATGTAGCTTTCTTT	CASTPVNMRDVAFF
TRBJ1-3	TRBV6-1	15	-	TRBD1	TGTGCCAGCAGCAGGACAGGGAAAGGTGGAAACACCATATATTTT	CASSRTGKGGNTIYF
TRBJ2-7	TRBV19	15	-	TRBD1	TGTGCCAGTAGTACCGGGACAGGGCTTTTCTACGAGCAGTACTTC	CASSTGTGLFYEQYF
TRBJ1-6	TRBV27	14	-	-	TGTGCCAGCAGTTTAAACGAAGGGGGTTCACCCCTCCACTTT	CASSLNEGGSPLHF
TRBJ1-1	TRBV7-2	13	-	-	TGTGCCAGCAGCTTAGACAGGAACACTGAAGCTTTCTTT	CASSLDRNTEAFF
TRBJ2-1	TRBV7-2	15	-	TRBD2	TGTGCCAGCAGAAACAGCGGGGGGGCAGGAAATGAGCAGTTCTTC	CASRNSGGAGNEQFF
TRBJ2-1	TRBV5-1	17	-	-	TGCGCCAGCAGCTTGACCCCCGGGACAAGGGCCGGCGGTGAGCAGTTCTTC	CASSLTPGTRAGGEQFF
TRBJ1-4	TRBV5-4	16	-	-	TGTGCCAGCACCCTAGGAGAGACAGCGGGGAATGAAAAACTGTTTTTT	CASTLGETAGNEKLFF
TRBJ2-5	TRBV6-4	15	-	TRBD1	TGTGCCAGCAGTGACCGGGCAGGGGGCCAAGAGACCCAGTACTTC	CASSDRAGGQETQYF
TRBJ1-2	TRBV7-8	13	-	TRBD1	TGTGCCAGCAGCTCGTCAGGGGGTAGTGGCTACACCTTC	CASSSSGGSGYTF
TRBJ1-1	TRBV5-6	15	few	TRBD1	TGTGCCAGCAGCCGACCGGGACAGGGGCACACTGAAGCTTTCTTT	CASSRPGQGHTEAFF
TRBJ1-5	TRBV19	16	-	-	TGTGCCAGTAGTATAGGTACAGGATATAGCAATCAGCCCCAGCATTTT	CASSIGTGYSNQPQHF
TRBJ2-2	TRBV21-1	17	-	-	TGTGCCAGCAGCAACGGCCGGAGGGACAGGGAGCACGGGGAGCTGTTTTTT	CASSNGRRDREHGELFF
TRBJ2-7	TRBV2	12	-	-	TGTGCCAGCTTCGGCGGCACCTACGAGCAGTACTTC	CASFGGTYEQYF
TRBJ2-5	TRBV11-3	15	-	-	TGTGCCAGCAGCCCCGGACGGACTACCCAAGAGACCCAGTACTTC	CASSPGRTTQETQYF
TRBJ2-3	TRBV7-2	17	-	TRBD2	TGTGCCAGCAGCTTTCTTCCAGCGGGGGGTTACACAGATACGCAGTATTTT	CASSFLPAGGYTDTQYF
TRBJ2-5	TRBV27	19	-	-	TGTGCCAGCAGTTTGGGGCTAGGACGGGGGAGCGGACGGTCGGAGACCCAGTACTTC	CASSLGLGRGSGRSETQYF
TRBJ1-2	TRBV29-1	13	-	TRBD1	TGCAGCGTTGACCGGGACAGGTTGGGTGGCTACACCTTC	CSVDRDRLGGYTF
TRBJ2-1	TRBV6-4	16	-	-	TGTGCCAGCAGCTTAAGGACAGAAGGGTTAGGTAGTGAGCAGTTCTTC	CASSLRTEGLGSEQFF
TRBJ2-5	TRBV7-9	17	-	TRBD2	TGTGCCAGCAGCTCCCCGCGGGGCGGGGGGGCATTAGAGACCCAGTACTTC	CASSSPRGGGALETQYF
TRBJ2-4	TRBV6-1	17	-	-	TGTGCCAGCAGTGAAGACCGGGGGAAATTCCGTGGGGACATTCAGTACTTC	CASSEDRGKFRGDIQYF
TRBJ1-2	TRBV6-5	13	-	TRBD1	TGTGCCAGCAGGGATCGACAGGGCTATGGCTACACCTTC	CASRDRQGYGYTF
TRBJ2-1	TRBV2	12	-	TRBD1	TGTGCCAGCAGGGGGGACAGCAATGAGCAGTTCTTC	CASRGDSNEQFF
TRBJ1-5	TRBV2	14	few	TRBD1	TGTGCCAGCAGCGGGACAGGGGGAACCCAGCCCCAGCATTTT	CASSGTGGTQPQHF
TRBJ1-5	TRBV11-2	14	-	-	TGTGCCAGCAGCTTAGTTGGGGAGGAACAGCCCCAGCATTTT	CASSLVGEEQPQHF
TRBJ1-5	TRBV9	15	-	-	TGTGCCAGCAGCCCCGACGGGTTTCGCAATCAGCCCCAGCATTTT	CASSPDGFRNQPQHF
TRBJ2-3	TRBV5-1	14	-	-	TGCGCCAGCAGCTTGGCCCGGGGCACAGATACGCAGTATTTT	CASSLARGTDTQYF
TRBJ2-1	TRBV6-4	15	medium-sized	TRBD2	TGTGCCAGCAGTGGTACTAGCGGGGGGGCCAATGAGCAGTTCTTC	CASSGTSGGANEQFF
TRBJ1-2	TRBV5-1	14	-	TRBD1	TGCGCCAGCAGCTTTGGGACAGGGGGCCGAGGCTACACCTTC	CASSFGTGGRGYTF